The 21 T cell receptor beta chains listed next were all sequenced from one sample in a study of T cell responses to AZD1222 COVID-19 vaccine. Sequenced by immunoSEQ multiplex PCR; TCRdb stores in-frame clones only, minus some. The sample consists of some 49,000 clones, around 90% of them appearing once. Sequencing used peripheral blood, obtained 28 days after the second AZD1222 dose. All receptors come from an adult who received the AZD1222 COVID-19 vaccine.

The chain uses TRBV10-3 and TRBJ2-2; D is unclear. Between the trimmed V and J ends, which lost 11 bases and 6 bases, there was a span of 13 bases. CDR1 is ENHRY, CDR2 SYGVKD, per germline. CDR3 size: 12 residues. CDR3 protein: CASTGSAGELFF. The CDR3 region has the DNA TGTGCCTCCACGGGTAGTGCCGGGGAGCTGTTTTTT.

The gene calls are TRBV24-1 and TRBJ1-2, with D hard to call. V was trimmed by 5 bases and J by 4 bases, leaving 4 bases between them. CDR1 KGHDR and CDR2 SFDVKD come from the germline V gene. There are 11 residues in the CDR3. CDR3 loop: CATSGGYGYTF. The DNA of the CDR3 is TGTGCCACCAGTGGGGGCTATGGCTACACCTTC.

The chain uses TRBV30 and TRBJ1-4; 11 bases fit TRBD1. There are 14 residues in the CDR3. The germline V gene encodes CDR1 GTSNPN and CDR2 SVGIG (reference sequence). With 5 bases clipped from V and 8 bases from J, the junction kept 7 bases outside the gene matches. This CDR3 reads CAWGGQGAREKLFF. The CDR3 DNA reads TGTGCCTGGGGAGGACAGGGGGCCAGAGAAAAACTGTTTTTT.

This chain joins TRBV4-1 and TRBJ2-5, with TRBD1 matching 8 bases. The CDR3 covers 18 residues. CDR1 and CDR2 from the germline V gene are MGHRA and YSYEKL. The ends lost 0 bases at V and 3 bases at J; junction bases unmatched: 12. The CDR3 nucleotides are TGCGCCAGCAGCCAAGACGACAGGGGTGTATCCAGGGAAGAGACCCAGTACTTC. This codes for CASSQDDRGVSREETQYF.

This chain connects TRBV5-1 to TRBJ1-6; D might be TRBD1 (5 bases). The CDR3 has 17 residues. V lost 6 bases and J lost 8, with 24 bases in between. Per the germline V gene, CDR1 is SGHRS and CDR2 is YFSETQ. The CDR3 reads CASTSGSGRGLDSPLHF. In DNA, the CDR3 is TGCGCCAGCACCTCGGGCTCCGGGCGGGGACTCGATTCACCCCTCCACTTT.

The chain employs TRBV7-8 and TRBJ1-5; TRBD1 aligns across 7 bases. V was clipped by 5 bases and J by 4 bases; unmatched bases: 8. Germline V gene sequence: CDR1 SGHVS, CDR2 FQNEAQ. This CDR3 is 15 amino acids long. Here the CDR3 reads CASSRDRDNNQPQHF. CDR3 DNA sequence: TGTGCCAGCAGCCGAGACAGGGATAATAATCAGCCCCAGCATTTT. Looking up the rest from reference TRBV7-8 and TRBJ1-5 gives the full variable domain: GAGVSQSPRYKVAKRGQDVALRCDPISGHVSLFWYQQALGQGPEFLTYFQNEAQLDKSGLPSDRFFAERPEGSVSTLKIQRTQQEDSAVYLCASSRDRDNNQPQHFGDGTRLSIL.

The chain has TRBV19 and TRBJ1-3, with D perhaps matching TRBD1 (5 bases). Germline CDR1 reads LNHDA; CDR2 reads SQIVND (reference sequence). V gave up 3 bases and J gave up 2 bases, with 11 bases separating them. The CDR3 contains 15 residues. Here the CDR3 DNA reads TGTGCCAGTAGTATGGGCAGGGAAACTGGAAACACCATATATTTT. Translating it yields CASSMGRETGNTIYF.

V usage is TRBV7-9 and J usage is TRBJ1-4; 8 positions match TRBD1. The V gene end was trimmed by 5 bases and the J gene end by 5 bases; junction bases not matched to a gene: 4. There are 14 residues in the CDR3. Germline V gives CDR1 SEHNR, CDR2 FQNEAQ (reference sequence). The CDR3 DNA reads TGTGCCAGCAGCATACAGGGGGGAAATGAAAAACTGTTTTTT. The encoded protein is CASSIQGGNEKLFF.

This clone showed up just once. The chain links TRBV27 to TRBJ2-1; possibly TRBD2 for D (5 bases). The CDR3 runs 15 residues. Trimming cost V 4 bases and J 5 bases, with 15 bases left between them. From germline, CDR1 is MNHEY and CDR2 SMNVEV (reference sequence). The CDR3, as DNA: TGTGCCAGCAGTTCCCGTCGAGGAGCGGACAATGAGCAGTTCTTC. It translates to CASSSRRGADNEQFF.

The CDR3 DNA is TGTGCCAGCAGCTTAGGTCTAGCGGGAGGAGGGACCGGGGAGCTGTTTTTT. It codes for CASSLGLAGGGTGELFF. V and J are TRBV7-8 and TRBJ2-2; the match to TRBD2 covers 11 bases. This CDR3 has 17 amino acids. The germline V gene encodes CDR1 SGHVS and CDR2 FQNEAQ. Germline trimming cut 1 base from V and 5 bases from J; bases unmatched to any gene: 6.

The chain recombines TRBV7-8 with TRBJ1-5; TRBD1 is a possible D gene (5 bases). Trimming stripped 1 base from V and 7 bases from J, with 14 bases between. This CDR3 spans 15 amino acids. Germline CDR1 and CDR2: SGHVS and FQNEAQ. CDR3 region: CASSLGVGGWQPQHF. CDR3 bases: TGTGCCAGCAGCTTAGGGGTCGGGGGTTGGCAGCCCCAGCATTTT.

The genes are TRBV5-1 and TRBJ2-7; D may be TRBD1 (5 bases). V lost 1 base and J lost 13, with 15 bases in between. Germline CDR1 is SGHRS and CDR2 is YFSETQ. The CDR3 sequence is 12 residues long. Here the CDR3 reads CASSLIGEGLYF. In nucleotides, the CDR3 is TGCGCCAGCAGCTTGATAGGGGAAGGGTTATACTTC.

J is TRBJ1-5 and V is TRBV6-5; a possible D gene is TRBD1 (5 bases). From germline, CDR1 is MNHEY and CDR2 SVGAGI. Deletions cut 5 bases from V and 3 bases from J, with 14 bases between. The CDR3 runs 15 residues. The CDR3 DNA follows: TGTGCCAGCAGTCAGAGTTGGGGGAACAATCAGCCCCAGCATTTT. Its translation is CASSQSWGNNQPQHF.

The V and J genes are TRBV28 and TRBJ1-5; tentatively, D is TRBD1 (6 bases). The CDR3 covers 14 residues. Trimming took off 5 bases at V and 3 bases at J, with 11 bases between the two ends. In germline, CDR1 is MDHEN, CDR2 SYDVKM. This CDR3 is CASSRTASNQPQHF. CDR3 DNA: TGTGCCAGCAGTCGGACAGCCTCCAATCAGCCCCAGCATTTT.

The rearrangement uses TRBV5-1 and TRBJ2-7; 8 bases line up with TRBD1. Germline V lookup: CDR1 SGHRS, CDR2 YFSETQ. With 4 bases clipped from V and 3 bases from J, the junction kept 3 bases outside the gene matches. The CDR3 consists of 13 residues. As DNA, the CDR3 is TGCGCCAGCAGCCGGGACAGGAGCTACGAGCAGTACTTC. It specifies CASSRDRSYEQYF. Variable domain in full (rest from reference TRBV5-1 and TRBJ2-7): KAGVTQTPRYLIKTRGQQVTLSCSPISGHRSVSWYQQTPGQGLQFLFEYFSETQRNKGNFPGRFSGRQFSNSRSEMNVSTLELGDSALYLCASSRDRSYEQYFGPGTRLTVT.

This sequence joins TRBV5-1 and TRBJ2-1; 15 nucleotides agree with TRBD2. V dropped 4 bases and J dropped 8; count of bases not matched to a gene: 7. Germline CDR1 reads SGHRS; CDR2 reads YFSETQ. This CDR3 contains 16 residues. This CDR3 reads CASSPWTSGRVYEQFF. The CDR3 bases are TGCGCCAGCAGCCCGTGGACTAGCGGGAGGGTCTATGAGCAGTTCTTC.

This clone occurred a few times. The V call is TRBV7-2, the J call TRBJ2-7, with 9 bases identical to TRBD2. This CDR3 is built from 14 residues. CDR1 SGHTA and CDR2 FQGNSA come from the germline V gene. Losses at the gene ends were 4 bases for V and 2 bases for J; bases not matched to a gene: 3. CDR3 sequence reads: CASSSTSGTYEQYF. The CDR3 bases are TGTGCCAGCAGCTCGACTAGCGGAACCTACGAGCAGTACTTC.

V is TRBV4-1 and J is TRBJ2-7, with 15 bases matching TRBD2. Germline lookup yields CDR1 MGHRA and CDR2 YSYEKL. This CDR3 comprises 19 residues. V dropped 2 bases and J dropped 4; count of bases not matched to a gene: 12. Here the CDR3 DNA reads TGCGCCAGCAGCCAACGGACTAGCGGGAGGGCCGGCAGTGCTTACGAGCAGTACTTC. Protein product: CASSQRTSGRAGSAYEQYF.

This chain joins TRBV19 and TRBJ1-2, with D possibly TRBD1 on 5 matching bases. CDR3 length equals 15 residues. Deletions cut 1 base from V and 8 bases from J, with 17 bases between. Germline CDR1 and CDR2: LNHDA and SQIVND (reference sequence). In DNA, the CDR3 is TGTGCCAGTAGTATAGCGGCCAGGGCGCGAAAGGGCTACACCTTC. Translation gives CASSIAARARKGYTF.

The chain couples TRBV19 to TRBJ2-1; a weak D match, TRBD2 (5 bases). V shed 2 bases and J shed 6 bases, with 17 bases lying between them. The CDR3 sequence is 16 residues long. Germline assignment: CDR1 LNHDA and CDR2 SQIVND (reference sequence). The CDR3 spells CASSITWRAMGNEQFF. The DNA for the CDR3 is TGTGCCAGTAGTATAACGTGGCGGGCGATGGGCAATGAGCAGTTCTTC.

The chain has TRBV24-1 and TRBJ1-5; 7 bases map to TRBD1. The V gene end was trimmed by 7 bases and the J gene end by 6 bases; junction bases not matched to a gene: 8. This CDR3 has 14 amino acids. From germline, CDR1 is KGHDR and CDR2 SFDVKD. CDR3 amino acids: CATRAEGAGQPQHF. CDR3 DNA: TGTGCCACCAGGGCAGAGGGGGCCGGTCAGCCCCAGCATTTT.